The 31 T cell receptor beta chains presented below share a single source sample, sequenced in a study of PD-1 blockade in classical Hodgkin lymphoma. Each and every patient relapsed after autologous stem cell transplantation, and patients got differing brentuximab vedotin exposure. Repertoires were generated with immunoSEQ multiplex PCR, while TCRdb's copy carries only in-frame clones and drops some. The table records about 26,000 clones, 80% to 90% of them present only once. This specimen was peripheral blood mononuclear cells (PBMCs), taken at baseline. The source is a human donor with classical Hodgkin lymphoma.

The J gene is TRBJ2-5, the V gene TRBV7-8, with a tentative D call TRBD1 (6 bases). The germline V gene encodes CDR1 SGHVS and CDR2 FQNEAQ. Trimming removed 5 bases at V and 3 bases at J, with 16 bases between. The CDR3 covers 15 residues. The CDR3 loop reads CASSQTGTPKETQYF. For the CDR3, the DNA is TGTGCCAGCAGCCAAACCGGGACACCTAAAGAGACCCAGTACTTC.

This clone was found a few times. J is TRBJ1-6 and V is TRBV19; D perhaps matches TRBD1 (5 bases). Germline-derived CDR1 and CDR2 are LNHDA and SQIVND (reference sequence). This CDR3 has 16 amino acids. Trimming cost V 3 bases and J 0 bases, with 9 bases left between them. DNA for the CDR3: TGTGCCAGTAGTATGGGGGTCTCCTCCTATAATTCACCCCTCCACTTT. This codes for CASSMGVSSYNSPLHF.

This chain links TRBV7-9 with TRBJ1-2, with a weak D call TRBD1 (5 bases). Germline CDR1 reads SEHNR; CDR2 reads FQNEAQ (reference sequence). The CDR3 contains 14 residues. Trimming shortened V by 5 bases and J by 2 bases, and 12 bases separated the two germline ends. CDR3 DNA sequence: TGTGCCAGCAGCGCCGGGGGGTCCAACTATGGCTACACCTTC. Protein sequence: CASSAGGSNYGYTF.

This chain joins TRBV19 and TRBJ2-1, with 7 bases fitting TRBD1. Germline V CDR1 and CDR2: LNHDA, SQIVND (reference sequence). V dropped 3 bases and J dropped 7; count of bases not matched to a gene: 0. The CDR3 is 12 residues long. CDR3 nucleotide sequence: TGTGCCAGTAGTATGGACAGGAATGAGCAGTTCTTC. Its protein is CASSMDRNEQFF.

The V call is TRBV5-1, the J call TRBJ1-3, with D perhaps matching TRBD1 (6 bases). CDR3 length: 15 residues. V lost 4 bases to trimming and J lost 4 bases, with 15 bases between them. The germline gives CDR1 SGHRS, CDR2 YFSETQ. In nucleotides, the CDR3 is TGCGCCAGCAGCCCAGGGGCAGGGGAAGGAAACACCATATATTTT. Translated: CASSPGAGEGNTIYF.

The V gene is TRBV5-1, the J gene TRBJ1-3, with D tentatively TRBD1 (6 bases). V was clipped by 0 bases and J by 2 bases, with 9 bases between them. Germline V CDR1 and CDR2: SGHRS, YFSETQ. CDR3 length equals 15 residues. The chain's CDR3 is CASSLVTGPGNTIYF. CDR3 nucleotide sequence: TGCGCCAGCAGCTTGGTAACAGGGCCTGGAAACACCATATATTTT. Full variable domain (remainder filled in from reference TRBV5-1 and TRBJ1-3): KAGVTQTPRYLIKTRGQQVTLSCSPISGHRSVSWYQQTPGQGLQFLFEYFSETQRNKGNFPGRFSGRQFSNSRSEMNVSTLELGDSALYLCASSLVTGPGNTIYFGEGSWLTVV.

The chain has TRBV7-8 and TRBJ2-7; 7 nucleotides align to TRBD1. The CDR3 loop spans 14 amino acids. Germline assignment: CDR1 SGHVS and CDR2 FQNEAQ. V was clipped by 5 bases and J by 2 bases; unmatched bases: 6. The CDR3 region is CASSTATGAYEQYF. DNA of the CDR3: TGTGCCAGCAGCACAGCAACAGGGGCCTACGAGCAGTACTTC.

The V and J genes are TRBV5-6 and TRBJ1-2; D uncertain. V lost 1 base, J lost 3 bases, and 10 bases lay in between. Looked up from germline, CDR1 is SGHDT and CDR2 is YYEEEE. The CDR3 spans 14 residues. The CDR3 loop reads CASSLPPGDYGYTF. The CDR3, as DNA: TGTGCCAGCAGCTTGCCCCCAGGAGACTATGGCTACACCTTC.

V gene TRBV6-5 combines with J gene TRBJ2-1; D may be TRBD2 (5 bases). Germline lookup yields CDR1 MNHEY and CDR2 SVGAGI. The ends were cut back, 4 bases at V and 1 base at J, with 11 bases in the middle. The CDR3 totals 15 residues. The CDR3 sequence is CASSSVAQSYNEQFF. For the CDR3, the DNA is TGTGCCAGCAGTTCGGTAGCGCAGTCCTACAATGAGCAGTTCTTC.

This rearrangement joins TRBV7-8 to TRBJ2-7; TRBD1 is a possible D gene (5 bases). CDR3 size: 15 residues. Germline V CDR1 and CDR2: SGHVS, FQNEAQ. V lost 0 bases and J 0 bases, leaving 9 bases between the germline ends. The chain's CDR3 is CASSLAGQGSYEQYF. CDR3 nucleotides: TGTGCCAGCAGCTTAGCCGGTCAGGGCTCCTACGAGCAGTACTTC.

The chain employs TRBV5-1 and TRBJ2-1; 11 bases are a match to TRBD2. Germline-derived CDR1 and CDR2 are SGHRS and YFSETQ. CDR3 length: 15 amino acids. With 5 bases clipped from V and 10 bases from J, the junction kept 11 bases outside the gene matches. The CDR3 region is CASRGVAGGPGEQFF. The CDR3 nucleotides read TGCGCCAGCAGGGGTGTAGCGGGGGGGCCAGGAGAGCAGTTCTTC.

The chain joins TRBV9 to TRBJ2-5; TRBD2 aligns across 7 bases. The junction had 8 bases not matched to a gene; V was cut back by 3 bases and J by 0 bases. The CDR3 extends over 16 amino acids. CDR1 is SGDLS, CDR2 YYNGEE, per germline. As DNA, the CDR3 is TGTGCCAGCAGCGGAGGGGAGGGACCGTACCAAGAGACCCAGTACTTC. This sequence encodes CASSGGEGPYQETQYF.

The V and J genes are TRBV7-3 and TRBJ1-1; 7 bases match TRBD1. V lost 6 bases and J lost 0; bases outside the gene matches: 4. The CDR3 has 14 residues. The germline V gene has CDR1 SGHTA and CDR2 FQGTGA. The DNA of the CDR3 is TGTGCCAGCAGTCTTACAGGGGTGAACACTGAAGCTTTCTTT. Its protein is CASSLTGVNTEAFF.

The chain is built from TRBV19 and TRBJ1-1, with D possibly TRBD1 on 6 matching bases. Trimming removed 6 bases from V and 5 bases from J, with 22 bases in between. Germline lookup yields CDR1 LNHDA and CDR2 SQIVND (reference sequence). The CDR3 length is 16 residues. The CDR3 nucleotides read TGTGCCAGTAGCCCGGGGGGGGGCCGGGAGGGGACTGAAGCTTTCTTT. It encodes CASSPGGGREGTEAFF.

This chain uses TRBV7-9 with TRBJ2-3; 10 nucleotides agree with TRBD1. The CDR3 has 15 residues. V lost 4 bases, J lost 2 bases, and 3 bases stayed unmatched. Germline CDR1 reads SEHNR; CDR2 reads FQNEAQ (reference sequence). The CDR3 loop reads CASSSGQGTTDTQYF. The CDR3 region has the DNA TGTGCCAGCAGCTCGGGACAGGGGACCACAGATACGCAGTATTTT.

V is TRBV7-9 and J is TRBJ2-5; the match to TRBD1 covers 10 bases. The CDR3 consists of 15 residues. The trim removed 4 bases at V and 2 bases at J, leaving 4 bases unmatched. Germline CDR1 and CDR2: SEHNR and FQNEAQ (reference sequence). CDR3 coding DNA: TGTGCCAGCAGCTCGGGACAGGGGTTGCAAGAGACCCAGTACTTC. This sequence encodes CASSSGQGLQETQYF.

The chain is built from TRBV11-3 and TRBJ2-2, with TRBD1 matching 7 bases. The CDR3 contains 14 residues. V shed 5 bases, J shed 1 base, and the junction held 1 base outside the gene matches. Looked up from germline, CDR1 is SGHNT and CDR2 is YENEEA. CDR3: CASSRDRNTGELFF. The CDR3 DNA reads TGTGCCAGCAGCCGGGACAGGAACACCGGGGAGCTGTTTTTT.

This chain links TRBV6-5 with TRBJ1-6, with 7 nucleotides matching TRBD1. In germline, CDR1 is MNHEY, CDR2 SVGAGI. This CDR3 is 14 amino acids long. V lost 6 bases and J lost 5; bases outside the gene matches: 4. The CDR3 protein is CASSHGQDNSPLHF. The CDR3 coding sequence is TGTGCCAGCAGCCACGGACAGGATAATTCACCCCTCCACTTT.

The chain couples TRBV6-5 to TRBJ1-2; 7 bases match TRBD1. The V and J ends lost 3 bases and 5 bases, in that order; junction bases with no gene match: 9. Germline CDR1 and CDR2: MNHEY and SVGAGI. CDR3 length: 15 residues. This CDR3 reads CASSYLPGGGYGYTF. Written as DNA, the CDR3 is TGTGCCAGCAGTTATCTGCCAGGGGGAGGGTATGGCTACACCTTC.

V usage is TRBV5-1 and J usage is TRBJ2-7; perhaps TRBD1 as D (6 bases). The CDR3 has 15 residues. Germline CDR1 is SGHRS and CDR2 is YFSETQ. V lost 0 bases and J lost 9, with 19 bases in between. This CDR3 reads CASSLDQGPRVGQYF. CDR3 DNA: TGCGCCAGCAGCTTGGATCAGGGGCCTCGGGTGGGGCAGTACTTC.

The chain carries TRBV5-1 and TRBJ2-3; the D gene is possibly TRBD1 (6 bases). In germline, CDR1 is SGHRS, CDR2 YFSETQ. The CDR3 is 15 amino acids. V was cut by 2 bases and J by 3 bases, with 13 bases left in between. CDR3 coding DNA: TGCGCCAGCAGCTTAACAGGGACGACGACAGATACGCAGTATTTT. Its translation: CASSLTGTTTDTQYF.

This chain links TRBV15 with TRBJ2-2, with no clear D. The V gene lost 0 bases and the J gene lost 5 bases, with 13 bases spanning the gap. In germline, CDR1 is LNHNV, CDR2 YYDKDF (reference sequence). The CDR3 has 16 amino acids. CDR3 sequence: CATSRDQTASTGELFF. The CDR3 region has the DNA TGTGCCACCAGCAGAGATCAAACCGCCTCGACCGGGGAGCTGTTTTTT.

This chain uses TRBV5-1 with TRBJ2-2; 8 nucleotides line up with TRBD1. Germline CDR1 is SGHRS and CDR2 is YFSETQ. CDR3 size: 15 residues. With 4 bases clipped from V and 5 bases from J, the junction kept 7 bases outside the gene matches. CDR3 loop: CASSPTGAGTGELFF. The CDR3 coding sequence is TGCGCCAGCAGCCCGACAGGGGCGGGGACCGGGGAGCTGTTTTTT.

This clone was seen just once. This rearrangement joins TRBV5-1 to TRBJ2-2; 10 bases match TRBD2. Germline-derived CDR1 and CDR2 are SGHRS and YFSETQ. The V and J ends lost 1 base and 6 bases, in that order; junction bases with no gene match: 3. The CDR3 length is 15 residues. The CDR3 nucleotides read TGCGCCAGCAGCTTGTCACTAGCGGGGTCCGGGGAGCTGTTTTTT. Translated: CASSLSLAGSGELFF.

V is TRBV5-1 and J is TRBJ1-2, with no clear D. CDR3 length equals 13 residues. Germline loops: CDR1 SGHRS, CDR2 YFSETQ. The V end lost 4 bases, the J end lost 2 bases, and 9 bases lay between the germline ends. CDR3 in DNA: TGCGCCAGCAGCCAGGACGGCAACTATGGCTACACCTTC. Translation gives CASSQDGNYGYTF.

The rearrangement joins TRBV5-1 to TRBJ2-3; 8 bases map to TRBD1. Germline V lookup: CDR1 SGHRS, CDR2 YFSETQ. V dropped 4 bases and J dropped 3; count of bases not matched to a gene: 4. The CDR3 is made up of 14 amino acids. CDR3 amino acids: CASSRQGPTDTQYF. The CDR3 coding sequence is TGCGCCAGCAGCCGACAGGGGCCGACAGATACGCAGTATTTT.

Only a few counts were recorded for this clone. The V call is TRBV4-3, the J call TRBJ1-2; 7 bases are a match to TRBD1. The V and J ends lost 2 bases and 8 bases, in that order; junction bases with no gene match: 11. The CDR3 sequence is 15 residues long. Looked up from germline, CDR1 is LGHNA and CDR2 is YSLEER. CDR3 amino acids: CASSQNEVDREGYTF. The CDR3 DNA reads as TGCGCCAGCAGCCAAAATGAAGTCGACAGGGAGGGCTACACCTTC.

The genes are TRBV5-1 and TRBJ1-6, with 7 nucleotides matching TRBD1. Germline CDR1 is SGHRS and CDR2 is YFSETQ. The CDR3 has 15 amino acids. V dropped 2 bases and J dropped 5; count of bases not matched to a gene: 4. CDR3 in amino acids: CASSLQGPDNSPLHF. DNA for the CDR3: TGCGCCAGCAGCTTACAGGGGCCGGATAATTCACCCCTCCACTTT.

This clone was counted a single time. Distinct nucleotide sequences in the sample also encode this CDR3. The chain carries TRBV5-1 and TRBJ2-3, with D maybe TRBD2 (6 bases). Germline CDR1 SGHRS, CDR2 YFSETQ. The CDR3 has 16 residues. Trimming pared 0 bases from V and 1 base from J, leaving 12 bases between. In nucleotides, the CDR3 is TGCGCCAGCAGCTTGGGTCGTTGGGGGGGCACAGATACGCAGTATTTT. Translated, it gives CASSLGRWGGTDTQYF.

V gene TRBV27 combines with J gene TRBJ1-4; unclear D gene. The CDR3 has 15 amino acids. With 4 bases removed from V and 6 bases from J, the gap between germline ends came to 15 bases. Germline loops: CDR1 MNHEY, CDR2 SMNVEV (reference sequence). CDR3 nucleotides: TGTGCCAGCAGTTCCCTAGGGAAGAGGGATGAAAAACTGTTTTTT. Its translation is CASSSLGKRDEKLFF. Filled out from reference TRBV27 and TRBJ1-4, the complete variable domain reads EAQVTQNPRYLITVTGKKLTVTCSQNMNHEYMSWYRQDPGLGLRQIYYSMNVEVTDKGDVPEGYKVSRKEKRNFPLILESPSPNQTSLYFCASSSLGKRDEKLFFGSGTQLSVL.

This chain links TRBV7-6 with TRBJ2-1; TRBD2 matches at 13 bases. Trimming removed 5 bases from V and 3 bases from J; junction bases left unmatched: 4. The CDR3 length is 16 residues. Germline V gives CDR1 SGHVS, CDR2 FNYEAQ. In DNA, the CDR3 is TGTGCCAGCAGCCCGTGGACTAGCGGGGGCTACAATGAGCAGTTCTTC. It codes for CASSPWTSGGYNEQFF.